This TCR beta chain was sequenced in a study of T-cell memory formation after mild COVID-19. TCRdb processed the 5' RACE reads anew with MiXCR; each CDR3 protein has one entry. The sample has some 88,000 distinct CDR3 sequences; approximately 25% are singletons. In the case of this clonotype: No antigen is known for it.

The V end lost 7 bases, the J end lost 4 bases, and 8 bases lay between the germline ends. The CDR3 is 11 amino acids. CDR1 SQVTM and CDR2 ANQGSEA come from the germline V gene. Study results and limitations: In pre-infection memory, a portion of responding clones appeared, which suggested that cross-reactive memory joined.

The material sequenced was PBMCs or a T cell subset sorted from them (not recorded which). The genes are TRBV29-1 and TRBJ2-1, with D unclear. This receptor was obtained from a man between 18 and 35 years old who had mild COVID-19 (a few samples of this study predate the infection). Cell type and time point are not known. This CDR3 reads CSGIAYNEQFF. In DNA, the CDR3 is TGCAGCGGCATTGCTTACAATGAGCAGTTCTTC.